This T cell receptor (beta chain) stems from a study of T cells in localized non-small cell lung cancer. Study-wide results and limits: Clonality of T cells reached its maximum in uninvolved adjacent lung, surpassing tumor.

Sequencing was performed with immunoSEQ multiplex PCR; in TCRdb, only in-frame clones are kept and a portion is missing. The repertoire holds 20,000 to 30,000 clones, with around 93% as singletons. V shed 5 bases and J 2 bases; nucleotides not matched to a gene: 5. CDR3 length: 14 residues. Per the germline V gene, CDR1 is SGHTA and CDR2 is FQGNSA. Comment on this clone: Its antigen is undetermined.

The receptor's source is a female donor at least 60 years old with stage II squamous cell lung carcinoma. The material sequenced was peripheral blood, taken before any cancer treatment. V usage is TRBV7-2 and J usage is TRBJ2-5; 7 bases map to TRBD2. The CDR3, as DNA: TGTGCCAGCAGCGAGCGGGGAGGGCAAGAGACCCAGTACTTC. Residues: CASSERGGQETQYF.